This paragraph reports one T cell receptor beta chain. Its antigen is still unknown. The data were obtained in a study of shared clonotypes between healthy human individuals. Method: immunoSEQ multiplex PCR; TCRdb's copy keeps in-frame clones and lacks some. The repertoire holds under 1,900,000 clones, with 98% to 99% as singletons. Study findings and constraints: Sharing of clonotypes among donors was expected to vary with sequencing depth. Sharing across four donors was highest in naive CD4 (approximately 5%) and lowest in memory CD8 (roughly 0.4%).

V was cut by 0 bases and J by 6 bases, with 12 bases left in between. The CDR3 is 15 amino acids. CDR1 and CDR2 from the germline V gene are LNHNV and YYDKDF (reference sequence). This clonotype was sampled from a young man in good health. The sample taken for sequencing was naive CD4+ T cells sorted from blood. Subset reported: CD45RA+ positively selected. This chain joins TRBV15 and TRBJ1-5; D gene uncertain. Written as DNA, the CDR3 is TGTGCCACCAGCAGAGATTACGGGGTAGGTCAGCCCCAGCATTTT. It codes for CATSRDYGVGQPQHF.